This entry describes one T cell receptor beta chain. What it binds is unknown. Germline CDR1 MNHNY, CDR2 SVGAGI (reference sequence). Trimming took 10 bases from V and 6 from J, leaving 24 bases between them. The CDR3 runs to 16 residues. Expressed TCRB transcripts were sequenced, since all the RNA that had been isolated was reverse transcribed. Using immunoSEQ multiplex PCR, the repertoire was profiled, and TCRdb retains in-frame clones only, with some absent. The table records 150,000 to 200,000 clones, around 8.4% of them present only once. This sample was taken from a study of beta chain features in type 1 diabetes. Overall study results and limits: More deletions and fewer insertions at VDJ junctions were seen in type 1 diabetes patients. The study found moderately but significantly shorter TCRB CDR3s in all four CD4+ subsets of Type 1 diabetes patients. Possible PCR preference for shorter templates applied equally to patients and controls.

This receptor was taken from a woman between 18 and 29 years old with type 1 diabetes. Sequenced: central memory CD4+ T cells from blood. This chain connects TRBV6-6 to TRBJ2-2, with a tentative D call TRBD2 (6 bases). CDR3 region: CATYPRLVGVAGELFF. The CDR3 nucleotides are TGTGCCACCTATCCGAGACTAGTTGGTGTAGCCGGGGAGCTGTTTTTT.